This T cell receptor beta chain was captured in a study of cytomegalovirus exposure and HLA in healthy donors. Repertoires were generated with immunoSEQ multiplex PCR, while TCRdb's copy carries only in-frame clones and drops some. The sample carries about 160,000 clones, 85% to 90% recorded once. The CDR3 totals 11 residues. CDR1 is DFQATT and CDR2 is SNEGSKA in the germline V gene (reference sequence). The V and J ends lost 5 bases and 6 bases respectively, with 8 bases between them. Sequencing was carried out using PBMCs. The TCR was taken from a woman between 25 and 40 years old in good health and CMV-seronegative. The chain carries TRBV20-1 and TRBJ2-1; no definite D call. The CDR3 DNA reads as TGCAGTGCTGAGAACCTCAATGAGCAGTTCTTC. Encoded protein: CSAENLNEQFF.